The 12 T cell receptor beta chains given below trace back to one sample, sequenced in a study of CD4 T cell repertoires in COVID-19. Using immunoSEQ multiplex PCR, the repertoire was profiled, and TCRdb retains in-frame clones only, with some absent. There are more than 65,000 clones in the sample; around four fifths occur only once, and roughly 0.5% lies in the top ten. This specimen consisted of CD4+ T cells from peripheral blood, obtained after recovery from COVID-19. The receptors stem from a human donor who had COVID-19.

This clone was detected only once. The rearrangement joins TRBV11-2 to TRBJ2-5; TRBD1 might be the D (5 bases). Germline V lookup: CDR1 SGHAT, CDR2 FQNNGV. The ends were cut back, 1 base at V and 5 bases at J, with 14 bases in the middle. The length of the CDR3 is 15 residues. The CDR3 DNA is TGTGCCAGCAGCTTAGGCCTGGGGCCGCCGGAGACCCAGTACTTC. Translating gives CASSLGLGPPETQYF. Full variable domain (remainder filled in from reference TRBV11-2 and TRBJ2-5): EAGVAQSPRYKIIEKRQSVAFWCNPISGHATLYWYQQILGQGPKLLIQFQNNGVVDDSQLPKDRFSAERLKGVDSTLKIQPAKLEDSAVYLCASSLGLGPPETQYFGPGTRLLVL.

This sequence joins TRBV5-1 and TRBJ2-3; TRBD2 matches at 11 bases. Trimming removed 2 bases from V and 5 bases from J; junction bases left unmatched: 7. This CDR3 has 16 residues. The germline V gene has CDR1 SGHRS and CDR2 YFSETQ. The CDR3 region has the DNA TGCGCCAGCAGCTTCAATAGCGGGGGGGCCGGAGATACGCAGTATTTT. Protein sequence: CASSFNSGGAGDTQYF.

V and J are TRBV12-1 and TRBJ2-3; the listed D gene, TRBD1, was not tested against the DNA. TRBV12-1 corresponds to a pseudogene. This CDR3 contains 15 residues. Written as DNA, the CDR3 is TGTGCCAGCAGCTTTGGGGGGCCCGGCACAGATACGCAGTATTTT. Protein sequence: CASSFGGPGTDTQYF.

The chain uses TRBV18 and TRBJ2-5; TRBD1 matches at 12 bases. This CDR3 contains 17 residues. With 3 bases clipped from V and 2 bases from J, the junction kept 7 bases outside the gene matches. Germline lookup yields CDR1 KGHSH and CDR2 LQKENI. CDR3 loop: CASSPGTGGGRQETQYF. The DNA of the CDR3 is TGTGCCAGCTCACCTGGGACAGGGGGCGGTCGACAAGAGACCCAGTACTTC. Full variable domain (remainder filled in from reference TRBV18 and TRBJ2-5): NAGVMQNPRHLVRRRGQEARLRCSPMKGHSHVYWYRQLPEEGLKFMVYLQKENIIDESGMPKERFSAEFPKEGPSILRIQQVVRGDSAAYFCASSPGTGGGRQETQYFGPGTRLLVL.

This clone was counted a single time. The J gene is TRBJ1-1, the V gene TRBV6-5; D is uncertain. V lost 6 bases, J lost 0 bases, and 5 bases lay in between. The germline CDR1 and CDR2 sequences are MNHEY and SVGAGI. The CDR3 is 12 residues long. The CDR3: CASSVLNTEAFF. For the CDR3, the DNA is TGTGCCAGCAGCGTTCTGAACACTGAAGCTTTCTTT.

CDR3 nucleotides: TGTGCCAGTACCCAGGGCCAGGGCAATCAGCCCCAGCATTTT. Protein: CASTQGQGNQPQHF. V gene TRBV19 combines with J gene TRBJ1-5, with D possibly TRBD1 on 5 matching bases. CDR3 size: 14 residues. Trimming removed 7 bases from V and 2 bases from J, with 12 bases in between. Germline V gene sequence: CDR1 LNHDA, CDR2 SQIVND (reference sequence).

This chain links TRBV6-5 with TRBJ2-3; a weak D match, TRBD2 (7 bases). V was clipped by 6 bases and J by 6 bases, with 16 bases between them. The CDR3 is made up of 14 amino acids. The germline V gene encodes CDR1 MNHEY and CDR2 SVGAGI. Here the CDR3 DNA reads TGTGCCAGCAGGGTAGGGGGGGTGGTCGATACGCAGTATTTT. Protein: CASRVGGVVDTQYF.

This chain joins TRBV7-8 and TRBJ2-3, with 8 bases lining up with TRBD2. With 1 base clipped from V and 1 base from J, the junction kept 4 bases outside the gene matches. This CDR3 is 16 amino acids long. Germline-derived CDR1 and CDR2 are SGHVS and FQNEAQ. CDR3 coding DNA: TGTGCCAGCAGCTTAGGAGGAGCGGGGGGCACAGATACGCAGTATTTT. It yields the protein CASSLGGAGGTDTQYF.

The chain carries TRBV5-6 and TRBJ2-3; the D is unclear. The CDR3 runs 12 residues. Germline V CDR1 and CDR2: SGHDT, YYEEEE. Trimming stripped 0 bases from V and 9 bases from J, with 8 bases between. CDR3 bases: TGTGCCAGCAGCTTGGGGCGAGAAACGCAGTATTTT. This sequence encodes CASSLGRETQYF.

This clone came up a few times. This rearrangement joins TRBV6-4 to TRBJ1-1, with a tentative D call TRBD1 (6 bases). Looked up from germline, CDR1 is MRHNA and CDR2 is SNTAGT. Trimming cost V 6 bases and J 1 base, with 9 bases left between them. The CDR3 runs to 13 residues. CDR3: CASSGQPNTEAFF. The CDR3 coding sequence is TGTGCCAGCAGCGGACAGCCGAACACTGAAGCTTTCTTT.

In DNA, the CDR3 is TGTGCCAGTGTGGGACAGGGGGATTCACCCCTCCACTTT. Protein: CASVGQGDSPLHF. The V and J genes are TRBV19 and TRBJ1-6, with 11 bases that match TRBD1. CDR3 size: 13 residues. CDR1 is LNHDA and CDR2 is SQIVND in the germline V gene (reference sequence). Unmatched junction bases numbered 2, after V lost 8 bases and J lost 8 bases.

This clone appeared a single time. The junction does not match germline at one end; this may be a read error. The rearrangement joins TRBV7-8 to TRBJ2-7; a possible D gene is TRBD2 (6 bases). The CDR3 is 12 residues long. CDR1 is SGHVS and CDR2 is FQNEAQ in the germline V gene. CDR3 protein: CASSLSPGLAFF. In nucleotides, the CDR3 is TGTGCCAGCAGCTTATCGCCGGGACTGGCCTTCTTC.